Below, one T cell receptor (beta chain) is given with its context. This clonotype appeared many times. The clone's antigen remains unknown. No per-base quality is available; no much larger clone lies one base away. The entry originates in a study of T cell repertoires in cytomegalovirus infection (dated by TCRdb to 2018 to 2020). A note on the overall study: Donor HLA type was relevant to the analysis, as public TCR beta signatures indicated carriage of CMV infection together with the matching HLA type.

Reading from cysteine to phenylalanine, the CDR3 counts 14 amino acids. This entry keeps only the CDR3 DNA: 42 bases, framed from base 1. CDR1 and CDR2 are drawn from the germline V gene (reference sequence): MNHEY, SMNVEV. V loses 5 bases at its end and J loses 8 bases; junction bases beyond the gene matches: 7. This sample was sequenced with an Illumina HiSeq 1500. In TCRdb, the public reads were trimmed at Q25 with fastp and aligned with MiXCR, with productive beta chains retained. A single entry per CDR3 protein holds the most common genes and DNA from its merged rows. Across this sample there are some 130,000 distinct CDR3 sequences, with 7% to 9.5% seen only once. Jointly, the top ten make up around 9.1% of the sample. Points the paper makes about the study in general: In the ex vivo response, HLA-C-restricted CMV-specific TCR beta clonotypes were dominant, and in two of eight donors the single most frequent clonotype came from this HLA-C-restricted group. Cumulative frequency of public TCR beta family members discriminated carriers of CMV infection plus the relevant HLA type in this cohort and an independent roughly 330-donor cohort.

The clonotype comes from a human donor in good health (CMV status not recorded). Some clones in this sample may be carry-over from other donors' samples. The sample comprised PBMCs. The rearranged segments are TRBV27 and TRBJ1-2; TRBD1 lines up with 11 middle nucleotides. Read as DNA, the sequence is TGTGCCAGCAGTCCCGGACAGGGGGCGCGCGGCTACACCTTC. It translates as CASSPGQGARGYTF.